The rows below give T cell receptor beta chains drawn from one sample of a study of human T cells and chemical hapten exposure. TCRdb used MiXCR to reprocess the 5' RACE reads, holding one entry per CDR3 protein. This repertoire shows more than 60,000 distinct CDR3 sequences, approximately 15% found once; its top ten account for approximately 6.2%. The receptor source for this set is a female donor in good health. Both conserved end residues are part of each CDR3. The D gene is left open where the match is weak. Part of the rows lack a size; the others show once, few, many or a class for expanded clones.

J: TRBJ2-1; D: TRBD2; size: -; V: TRBV20-1; DNA: TGCAGTGCGACAGGAGGGACTAGCGGATTCAATGAGCAGTTCTTC; CDR3: CSATGGTSGFNEQFF
J: TRBJ1-2; D: TRBD1; size: -; V: TRBV2; DNA: TGTGCCAGCAGTATAGACAGGGGCCCCTATGGCTACACCTTC; CDR3: CASSIDRGPYGYTF
J: TRBJ2-3; D: TRBD1; size: -; V: TRBV24-1; DNA: TGTGCCACCAGTGACTCCGCCCCAACCGGGACAGGGGGCAATACGGATACGCAGTATTTT; CDR3: CATSDSAPTGTGGNTDTQYF
J: TRBJ2-4; D: TRBD1; size: many; V: TRBV12-3/TRBV12-4; DNA: TGTGCCAGCAGACAACAGGGGGCCAAAAACATTCAGTACTTC; CDR3: CASRQQGAKNIQYF
J: TRBJ1-5; D: -; size: few; V: TRBV23-1; DNA: TGCGCCAGCAGTCATCCACTGGATCCATATCAGCCCCAGCATTTT; CDR3: CASSHPLDPYQPQHF
J: TRBJ1-1; D: TRBD1; size: few; V: TRBV6-2/TRBV6-3; DNA: TGTGCCAGCACCCACCGGGACAGGGGGCTAGTAGCTTTCTTT; CDR3: CASTHRDRGLVAFF
J: TRBJ2-2; D: -; size: few; V: TRBV5-5; DNA: TGTGCCAGCAGCTCTCCATCGACGGCCACCGGGGAGCTGTTTTTT; CDR3: CASSSPSTATGELFF
J: TRBJ1-3; D: TRBD1; size: -; V: TRBV12-3/TRBV12-4; DNA: TGTGCCAGCAGTTTTCCCGGCAGGGGGGGAAACACCATATATTTT; CDR3: CASSFPGRGGNTIYF
J: TRBJ1-6; D: TRBD1; size: many; V: TRBV6-2/TRBV6-3; DNA: TGTGCCAGCAGCAAAACAGGGGAAGAATCACCCCTCCACTTT; CDR3: CASSKTGEESPLHF
J: TRBJ1-1; D: -; size: -; V: TRBV14; DNA: TGTGCCAGCCCGAAAGCTTTCTTT; CDR3: CASPKAFF
J: TRBJ2-4; D: TRBD1; size: many; V: TRBV16; DNA: TGTGCCAGCAGCCAATCCTATAGTCGGACAGGCGAGGGCAAAAACATTCAGTACTTC; CDR3: CASSQSYSRTGEGKNIQYF
J: TRBJ1-5; D: TRBD1; size: -; V: TRBV12-3/TRBV12-4; DNA: TGTGCCAGCAGTCACAGGACAGGGGGCGGCAATCAGCCCCAGCATTTT; CDR3: CASSHRTGGGNQPQHF
J: TRBJ1-2; D: -; size: few; V: TRBV20-1; DNA: TGCAGTGCTCCAACAGGCTATGGCTACACCTTC; CDR3: CSAPTGYGYTF
J: TRBJ1-5; D: -; size: -; V: TRBV20-1; DNA: TGCAGTGCTAAAGAAGGGAGCAATCAGCCCCAGCATTTT; CDR3: CSAKEGSNQPQHF
J: TRBJ2-2; D: TRBD1; size: few; V: TRBV10-3; DNA: TGTGCCAGCCAGGGACAGGGGACCACCGGGGAGCTGTTTTTT; CDR3: CASQGQGTTGELFF
J: TRBJ2-5; D: -; size: -; V: TRBV7-9; DNA: TGTGCCACCCTCCCAGGTGGATGTCAAGAGACCCAGTACTTC; CDR3: CATLPGGCQETQYF
J: TRBJ1-2; D: -; size: -; V: TRBV10-3; DNA: TGTGCCATCAGGGAACCTGGGACTTCTAGGAGTGGCTACACCTTC; CDR3: CAIREPGTSRSGYTF
J: TRBJ2-1; D: -; size: -; V: TRBV3-1; DNA: TGTGCCAGCAGCCTGACGAGCTACAATGAGCAGTTCTTC; CDR3: CASSLTSYNEQFF
J: TRBJ1-3; D: -; size: -; V: TRBV28; DNA: TGTGCCAGTCACGGGGTTGGAAACACCATATATTTT; CDR3: CASHGVGNTIYF
J: TRBJ1-1; D: -; size: -; V: TRBV6-2/TRBV6-3; DNA: TGTGCCAGCAGGTGGACAGATACGGCTGAAGCTTTCTTT; CDR3: CASRWTDTAEAFF
J: TRBJ2-7; D: TRBD1; size: few; V: TRBV10-3; DNA: TGTGCCACCCAATGGGGGACAGGGTCTTACGAGCAGTACTTC; CDR3: CATQWGTGSYEQYF
J: TRBJ1-2; D: TRBD1; size: -; V: TRBV4-1; DNA: TGCGCCAGCAGCCCTGGACAGGAGTGGGATGGCTACACCTTC; CDR3: CASSPGQEWDGYTF
J: TRBJ2-2; D: TRBD2; size: -; V: TRBV6-5; DNA: TGTGCCAGCAGCCTATCCGGGGGGGCGGGCACCGGGGAGCTGTTTTTT; CDR3: CASSLSGGAGTGELFF